The rows below give T cell receptor beta chains drawn from one sample of a study of CD8 T cells in ankylosing spondylitis. TCRdb ran MiXCR on the 5' RACE reads and lists one entry per CDR3 protein. The data show 200,000 or so distinct CDR3 sequences, 10% to 15% seen once. The source material was blood, either unsorted or a sorted T cell fraction (not recorded which). These receptors came from a female donor with ankylosing spondylitis or in good health (not recorded which). CDR3s include the opening cysteine and the closing phenylalanine or tryptophan. The order of the fields is V gene, J gene, clone size, CDR3 protein. Where a row states a size, it is once, few, many or the class of an expanded clone; other rows omit it.

TRBV7-8	TRBJ2-7	-	CASGLDRVSYEQYF
TRBV7-8	TRBJ1-6	many	CASSFWGGSPLHF
TRBV24-1	TRBJ2-5	many	CATSDSWVRGGETQYF
TRBV5-1	TRBJ1-1	many	CASSWAGNTEAFF
TRBV20-1	TRBJ2-7	-	CSAITSVYEQYF
TRBV11-1	TRBJ2-1	few	CASNQGPYNEQFF
TRBV12-3/TRBV12-4	TRBJ1-2	many	CASSLGLFLGGYTF
TRBV11-3	TRBJ2-1	-	CASSSYGTSGNHEQFF
TRBV3-1	TRBJ2-7	-	CASSSGLAGAEQYF
TRBV12-3/TRBV12-4	TRBJ2-5	few	CASSLGTSGRVWSDQETQYF
TRBV7-9	TRBJ1-5	-	CASSRGTGGNQPQHF
TRBV3-1	TRBJ2-1	-	CASSLASGGYNEQFF
TRBV12-3/TRBV12-4	TRBJ1-1	many	CASSLSGPGGLFTEAFF
TRBV5-1	TRBJ1-2	-	CASSSGQGAGYTF
TRBV9	TRBJ2-1	many	CASSAALDGEQFF
TRBV9	TRBJ1-3	many	CASSEGSGNTIYF
TRBV20-1	TRBJ1-2	many	CSARGYVGGGANGYTF
TRBV7-2	TRBJ2-3	many	CASSLQFADTQYF
TRBV5-1	TRBJ2-1	many	CASSFGLRGSYNEQFF
TRBV20-1	TRBJ2-5	few	CSAEARGGYQETQYF
TRBV20-1	TRBJ1-2	many	CSANTVANYGYTF
TRBV6-1	TRBJ2-1	few	CASRLSLAGVEDEQFF
TRBV28	TRBJ2-6	many	CASSFRDTDSGANVLTF
TRBV7-2	TRBJ2-7	few	CASSLPGASPNEQYF
TRBV29-1	TRBJ1-3	few	CSGTGSDTIYF
TRBV3-1	TRBJ2-7	-	CASSQGLGSYEQYF
TRBV28	TRBJ1-1	many	CASSLTEAFF
TRBV10-3	TRBJ2-2	many	CAISTTSGSVGELFF
TRBV12-3/TRBV12-4	TRBJ1-4	many	CASSSGQLEGEKLFF
TRBV18	TRBJ2-1	few	CASSRGLAGDYNEQFF
TRBV20-1	TRBJ2-1	many	CSARGGLVDYEQFF
TRBV20-1	TRBJ2-1	-	CSAYKAGETYNEQFF
TRBV11-2	TRBJ2-1	many	CASSPDRGQFNEQFF
TRBV20-1	TRBJ2-2	many	CSATGTTPVKELFF
TRBV20-1	TRBJ2-1	many	CSAILTSNNEQFF
TRBV12-3/TRBV12-4	TRBJ1-5	many	CASAQGNQPQHF
TRBV6-6	TRBJ2-7	many	CASSFGPHEQYF
TRBV29-1	TRBJ1-2	-	CSVPGTGTNYGYTF
TRBV6-1	TRBJ1-5	few	CASSKGGFNQPQHF
TRBV6-5	TRBJ2-2	-	CASSRPSGELFF
TRBV6-2/TRBV6-3	TRBJ1-5	many	CASSRSPQGLNNGNQPQHF
TRBV9	TRBJ2-3	few	CASSAGQGAPDTQYF
TRBV27	TRBJ2-7	many	CASSLSIGSEQYF
TRBV7-2	TRBJ1-3	-	CASSLVGSGYTIYF
TRBV7-2	TRBJ2-7	-	CASSLVGAAYEQYF
TRBV28	TRBJ2-6	-	CASSPGATEANVLTF
TRBV18	TRBJ2-1	many	CASSINDLGDSLSYNEQFF
TRBV20-1	TRBJ2-2	many	CSAASNTGELFF
TRBV2	TRBJ2-2	many	CASSETGVITGELFF
TRBV7-8	TRBJ2-7	few	CASSFLAGIYEQYF
TRBV12-3/TRBV12-4	TRBJ1-5	many	CASSLLENQPQHF
TRBV15	TRBJ1-5	many	CATRMGHYSNQPQHF
TRBV29-1	TRBJ1-2	many	CSVGEGDYGYTF
TRBV12-3/TRBV12-4	TRBJ1-1	many	CASSFRLGVGAPNTEAFF
TRBV6-1	TRBJ2-1	many	CASSRQGYNEQFF
TRBV15	TRBJ1-5	many	CATSRGQSNQPQHF
TRBV27	TRBJ2-1	-	CASSSTKLAGHYNEQFF
TRBV4-2	TRBJ1-1	few	CASSQTKGVKNTEAFF
TRBV18	TRBJ2-1	-	CASSPPGPFNNEQFF
TRBV20-1	TRBJ2-1	many	CSVSGDNEQFF